One and the same sample provided the 24 T cell receptor beta chains below, sequenced in a study of T-cell reconstitution after alpha-beta-depleted transplantation in children. This sample's TCRbeta library carried unique molecular identifier barcodes. TCRdb re-analysed the PCR reads in MiXCR, keeping a single row per CDR3 protein. Of around 490,000 distinct CDR3 sequences in the sample, roughly 10% were seen once. Here the sequenced sample was PBMCs, mostly from graft donor cells, taken 180 days after TCRalphabeta/CD19-depleted stem cell transplant. The receptor set was obtained from a female patient aged 2-15 years who had a stem cell transplant for aplastic anemia, so the T cells may come from the graft donor.

With regard to this clonotype: At one of its ends the junction is not consistent with the germline gene, which may arise from a read error. The chain uses TRBV7-9 and TRBJ2-1; 10 bases match TRBD2. The germline V gene encodes CDR1 SEHNR and CDR2 FQNEAQ (reference sequence). This CDR3 spans 16 amino acids. CDR3 sequence: CASSLEASGGYNDQFF. CDR3 DNA sequence: TGTGCCAGCAGCTTAGAGGCTAGCGGGGGATACAATGACCAGTTCTTC.

This clonotype was counted a few times. The rearrangement joins TRBV29-1 to TRBJ2-7, with D perhaps given as TRBD1 or TRBD2 (5 bases each). The CDR3 is 15 amino acids. Germline CDR1 and CDR2: SQVTM and ANQGSEA. Trimming removed 3 bases at V and 11 bases at J, with 26 bases between. Written as DNA, the CDR3 is TGCAGCGTTGAGCAAAAAGGGAGCGTTGGGGGAAAGAAGTACTTC. It specifies CSVEQKGSVGGKKYF.

This sequence joins TRBV3-1 and TRBJ2-1; no definite D call. Between the trimmed V and J ends, which lost 1 base and 5 bases, there was a span of 18 bases. The CDR3 has 17 residues. Per the germline V gene, CDR1 is LGHDT and CDR2 is YNNKEL (reference sequence). The CDR3 spells CASSQVEGYFLNNEQFF. The CDR3 bases are TGTGCCAGCAGCCAAGTAGAAGGGTACTTCCTTAACAATGAGCAGTTCTTC.

In this sample, this clonotype turned up many times. V gene TRBV5-1 combines with J gene TRBJ2-7, with 13 positions matching TRBD2. The length of the CDR3 is 18 residues. V gave up 0 bases and J gave up 3 bases; unmatched junction bases: 9. From germline, CDR1 is SGHRS and CDR2 YFSETQ. The CDR3 loop reads CASSLGPLGTSGNYEQYF. The CDR3 DNA reads TGCGCCAGCAGCTTGGGGCCGCTAGGGACTAGCGGGAACTACGAGCAGTACTTC. The whole variable domain, remainder taken from reference TRBV5-1 and TRBJ2-7, is KAGVTQTPRYLIKTRGQQVTLSCSPISGHRSVSWYQQTPGQGLQFLFEYFSETQRNKGNFPGRFSGRQFSNSRSEMNVSTLELGDSALYLCASSLGPLGTSGNYEQYFGPGTRLTVT.

This clonotype showed up many times. V and J are TRBV12-3 or TRBV12-4 and TRBJ2-5; 7 bases align to TRBD1. CDR3 length: 13 amino acids. Germline trimming cut 5 bases from V and 7 bases from J; bases unmatched to any gene: 7. Here the CDR3 DNA reads TGTGCCAGCAGTCACAGGGGCGAGGGGACCCAGTACTTC. Residues: CASSHRGEGTQYF.

This clonotype came up a few times. The chain combines TRBV27 with TRBJ2-3; 9 positions match TRBD2. The CDR3 loop spans 17 amino acids. J gave up 6 bases and V 7 bases, and 17 bases lay outside the gene matches. Germline lookup yields CDR1 MNHEY and CDR2 SMNVEV (reference sequence). Here the CDR3 reads CASTSIGPSGMGDTQYF. The CDR3 nucleotides are TGTGCCAGCACCTCTATCGGGCCTAGCGGGATGGGTGATACGCAGTATTTT.

This clonotype was observed a few times. The chain combines TRBV24-1 with TRBJ2-1; D is unresolved. The CDR3 covers 12 residues. Germline CDR1 KGHDR, CDR2 SFDVKD. Between the trimmed V and J ends, which lost 4 bases and 8 bases, there was a span of 8 bases. CDR3 DNA sequence: TGTGCCACCAGTGAAAATCGCCATGAGCAGTTCTTC. Translating it yields CATSENRHEQFF.

The rearrangement links TRBV9 to TRBJ2-1; D ambiguous. The CDR3 covers 13 residues. Germline V gives CDR1 SGDLS, CDR2 YYNGEE. V dropped 4 bases and J dropped 6 bases, with 11 bases sitting between them. The DNA for the CDR3 is TGTGCCAGCAGCCCCCCCCCGGTCAATGAGCAGTTCTTC. This sequence encodes CASSPPPVNEQFF. Full variable domain (missing parts from reference TRBV9 and TRBJ2-1): DSGVTQTPKHLITATGQRVTLRCSPRSGDLSVYWYQQSLDQGLQFLIQYYNGEERAKGNILERFSAQQFPDLHSELNLSSLELGDSALYFCASSPPPVNEQFFGPGTRLTVL.

This clonotype has only a few counts. The gene calls are TRBV15 and TRBJ1-5; D is ambiguous. V lost 5 bases, J lost 6 bases, and 23 bases lay in between. This CDR3 is built from 17 residues. Germline V CDR1 and CDR2: LNHNV, YYDKDF (reference sequence). The CDR3 reads CATSSLSGPVGFQPQHF. The CDR3 DNA reads TGTGCCACCAGCTCACTATCCGGACCGGTGGGGTTTCAGCCCCAGCATTTT.

This clonotype was picked up many times. V and J are TRBV12-3 or TRBV12-4 and TRBJ2-1; unclear D gene. The CDR3 sequence is 11 residues long. Between the trimmed V and J ends, which lost 4 bases and 11 bases, there was a span of 9 bases. CDR3 DNA: TGTGCCAGCAGTTCCGTTTATCAGCAGTTCTTC. Translation gives CASSSVYQQFF.

This clonotype was counted a few times. The V and J genes are TRBV10-3 and TRBJ1-5; D remains unclear. The germline CDR1 and CDR2 sequences are ENHRY and SYGVKD. V was shortened by 2 bases and J by 5 bases, with 13 bases between the two germline ends. This CDR3 contains 15 residues. CDR3 nucleotide sequence: TGTGCCATCAGTGAGAATGACGCCACAGATCAGCCCCAGCATTTT. Protein: CAISENDATDQPQHF.

Regarding this clonotype: A much larger clone lies one base from this, so it may be a read error. The chain uses TRBV25-1 and TRBJ2-6; tentatively, D is TRBD1 (5 bases). The V gene's germline CDR1 is MGHDK and CDR2 SYGVNS. The CDR3 runs 13 residues. The CDR3 DNA reads as TGTGCCAGCAGAGGGTCTGGGGCCAACGGCCTGACTTTC. It encodes CASRGSGANGLTF.

This sequence joins TRBV20-1 and TRBJ2-7; the match to TRBD1 covers 7 bases. CDR3 length: 13 residues. Germline lookup yields CDR1 DFQATT and CDR2 SNEGSKA (reference sequence). J was trimmed by 6 bases and V by 2 bases; bases with no gene match: 7. CDR3 bases: TGCAGTGCTAGATCTCAGGGGGTTAGCGAGCAGTACGTC. Translating gives CSARSQGVSEQYV.

The chain has TRBV30 and TRBJ1-5; 7 nucleotides line up with TRBD1. CDR3 length: 13 amino acids. Germline CDR1 reads GTSNPN; CDR2 reads SVGIG (reference sequence). V trimming: 3 bases; J trimming: 6 bases; junction bases outside the gene matches: 5. In DNA form, the CDR3 reads TGTGCCTGGAGGCAGGGGGTAGGTCAGCCCCAGCATTTT. Its translation: CAWRQGVGQPQHF.

This clonotype has a count of ten or more. The chain is built from TRBV12-3 or TRBV12-4 and TRBJ2-3; D unclear. The CDR3 is 16 residues long. Trimming left V 6 bases short and J 2 bases short, with 18 bases between. The CDR3 spells CASSRKLRTLTDTQYF. CDR3 in DNA: TGTGCCAGCAGCCGCAAGCTGCGAACCCTCACAGATACGCAGTATTTT.

The rearrangement uses TRBV7-2 and TRBJ1-5; tentative D call: TRBD1 (5 bases). This CDR3 spans 14 amino acids. Germline V gene sequence: CDR1 SGHTA, CDR2 FQGNSA. Trimming removed 2 bases from V and 4 bases from J, with 9 bases in between. CDR3 DNA: TGTGCCAGCAGCTTAAAAGGGGTAAATCAGCCCCAGCATTTT. Protein sequence: CASSLKGVNQPQHF.

The rearrangement uses TRBV4-3 and TRBJ1-1; no clear D gene. CDR3 length equals 15 residues. Germline values: CDR1 LGHNA, CDR2 YSLEER. V was cut by 0 bases and J by 1 base, with 9 bases left in between. As DNA, the CDR3 is TGCGCCAGCAGCCAAGATGGCGACTGGAACACTGAAGCTTTCTTT. The encoded protein is CASSQDGDWNTEAFF.

This sequence joins TRBV20-1 and TRBJ2-7; 9 bases map to TRBD2. J was trimmed by 0 bases and V by 3 bases; bases with no gene match: 21. The CDR3 consists of 20 residues. Per germline, CDR1 DFQATT and CDR2 SNEGSKA (reference sequence). For the CDR3, the DNA is TGCAGTGCTAGTTATCTAGCGGGGCCAGCTCTTCGGCCCAGCTCCTACGAGCAGTACGTC. Protein: CSASYLAGPALRPSSYEQYV.

This clonotype was picked up a small number of times. The chain is built from TRBV12-3 or TRBV12-4 and TRBJ2-7; possible D gene TRBD2, 6 bases. The CDR3 is 15 residues long. V dropped 3 bases and J dropped 3 bases, with 15 bases sitting between them. CDR3 bases: TGTGCCAGCAGTTTGTCACCCGGGACTTTCTACGAGCAGTACTTC. Protein product: CASSLSPGTFYEQYF.

The chain combines TRBV27 with TRBJ2-2; D may match TRBD1 or TRBD2 (5 bases each). Germline-derived CDR1 and CDR2 are MNHEY and SMNVEV (reference sequence). Between the trimmed V and J ends, which lost 5 bases and 0 bases, there was a span of 13 bases. This CDR3 spans 16 amino acids. CDR3 nucleotides: TGTGCCAGCAGTGACCGGGACCACGCGAACACCGGGGAGCTGTTTTTT. It codes for CASSDRDHANTGELFF.

The V call is TRBV15, the J call TRBJ2-7; D gene unclear. CDR3 length: 14 residues. Germline V gene data show CDR1 as LNHNV and CDR2 as YYDKDF (reference sequence). The V gene lost 3 bases and the J gene lost 3 bases, with 12 bases spanning the gap. The CDR3 is CATSRDHPNYEQYF. The CDR3 DNA sequence: TGTGCCACCAGCAGGGACCACCCGAACTACGAGCAGTACTTC.

V is TRBV7-9 and J is TRBJ2-7, with D perhaps TRBD1 (5 bases). Trimming took off 1 base at V and 0 bases at J, with 16 bases between the two ends. From germline, CDR1 is SEHNR and CDR2 FQNEAQ (reference sequence). This CDR3 comprises 17 residues. CDR3 bases: TGTGCCAGCAGCTTAGGACCCGACAGAATCTCCTCCTACGAGCAGTACTTC. Translated, it gives CASSLGPDRISSYEQYF.

This clonotype was counted only a few times. The chain employs TRBV7-2 and TRBJ2-4; 8 nucleotides match TRBD1. V lost 2 bases to trimming and J lost 5 bases; unmatched junction nucleotides: 8. Germline V lookup: CDR1 SGHTA, CDR2 FQGNSA. The CDR3 extends over 16 amino acids. DNA for the CDR3: TGTGCCAGCAGCTTACAACCGGGACAGGTGGAAAACATTCAGTACTTC. Translation: CASSLQPGQVENIQYF.

There are a few counts of this clonotype. The CDR3 reads CSVEDDGRVDTQYF. CDR3 sequence (DNA): TGCAGCGTTGAAGATGACGGGAGGGTCGATACGCAGTATTTT. The J gene is TRBJ2-3, the V gene TRBV29-1; TRBD2 agrees at 8 bases. Germline V lookup: CDR1 SQVTM, CDR2 ANQGSEA. V shed 0 bases, J shed 6 bases, and the junction held 5 bases outside the gene matches. This CDR3 is built from 14 residues.